The 4 T cell receptor beta chains presented below share a single source sample, sequenced in a study of early T cells in non-severe SARS-CoV-2 infection. MiXCR, run by TCRdb on the 5' RACE reads, gives a single entry per CDR3 protein. The repertoire consists of about 64,000 distinct CDR3 sequences, with less than 15% occurring once and the leading ten covering around 4.3%. Specimen: whole blood. Every receptor here comes from an adult who was a healthcare worker with PCR-confirmed SARS-CoV-2 infection or an uninfected control (not recorded which).

The J gene is TRBJ2-1, the V gene TRBV10-1, with D tentatively TRBD1 (5 bases). Germline V gives CDR1 WNHNN, CDR2 SYGVQD (reference sequence). V was trimmed by 2 bases and J by 15 bases, leaving 14 bases between them. The CDR3 is made up of 12 amino acids. CDR3 in DNA: TGCGCCAGCAGTGAGAGTAGGGGCTCGATGTTCTTC. Encoded protein: CASSESRGSMFF.

This clonotype turned up a few times. The chain recombines TRBV19 with TRBJ1-4, with 9 bases fitting TRBD1. The CDR3 covers 14 residues. V dropped 5 bases and J dropped 6; count of bases not matched to a gene: 4. Per the germline V gene, CDR1 is LNHDA and CDR2 is SQIVND (reference sequence). This chain's CDR3 is CASSSTGGDEKLFF. The DNA for the CDR3 is TGTGCCAGTAGTTCGACAGGGGGGGATGAAAAACTGTTTTTT.

The chain combines TRBV2 with TRBJ2-2; 10 bases map to TRBD1. CDR3 size: 16 residues. The V and J ends lost 1 base and 7 bases, in that order; junction bases with no gene match: 6. Per germline, CDR1 SNHLY and CDR2 FYNNEI. CDR3 bases: TGTGCCAGCAGTGAAGTCCCGACAGGGGGCGGCGGGGAGCTGTTTTTT. Residues: CASSEVPTGGGGELFF.

This chain links TRBV27 with TRBJ1-2; D call uncertain. Germline CDR1 MNHEY, CDR2 SMNVEV (reference sequence). This CDR3 is 13 amino acids long. V dropped 4 bases and J dropped 8 bases, with 14 bases sitting between them. The CDR3 loop is CASSSVAARGYTF. CDR3 in DNA: TGTGCCAGCAGTTCGGTGGCAGCCAGGGGCTACACCTTC.